This TCR beta chain was sequenced for a study of cytotoxic CD8 clonotypes in ibrutinib-treated CLL. The wider study: Mean yields were approximately 260,000 productive templates and 90,000 or so productive rearrangements per sample.

Assay: immunoSEQ multiplex PCR; the TCRdb copy retains only in-frame clones and omits some. The sample has approximately 300,000 clones, just under 80% seen once; the top ten hold 6.7%. The CDR3 covers 17 residues. Per the germline V gene, CDR1 is SGHTA and CDR2 is FQGNSA. Germline trimming cut 5 bases from V and 1 base from J; bases unmatched to any gene: 10. Sequencing was performed on PBMCs, taken before ibrutinib treatment. This receptor was taken from a human donor with chronic lymphocytic leukemia. This rearrangement joins TRBV7-2 to TRBJ2-3; TRBD2 matches 9 bases. As DNA, the CDR3 is TGTGCCAGCAGCCCTCCCCGCGGCGGGAGGGGCACAGATACGCAGTATTTT. Translation: CASSPPRGGRGTDTQYF.